Presented here are 6 T cell receptor beta chains from one specimen sequenced in a study of shared clonotypes between healthy human individuals. Sequenced by immunoSEQ multiplex PCR; TCRdb stores in-frame clones only, minus some. The sample has approximately 2.3 million clones; 93% are singletons. Input material: naive CD4+ T cells from PBMCs. Regarding subset: CD45RA+ positively selected. The receptors shown here come from a young man in good health. Some clones in this sample may be carry-over from other donors' samples.

The chain carries TRBV28 and TRBJ1-4; D is undetermined. CDR1 is MDHEN, CDR2 SYDVKM, per germline. CDR3 length: 13 residues. V lost 7 bases and J 4 bases, leaving 10 bases between the germline ends. The DNA for the CDR3 is TGTGCCAGCAAGTCCAGCTATAATGAAAAACTGTTTTTT. This sequence encodes CASKSSYNEKLFF.

V usage is TRBV4-1 and J usage is TRBJ2-7; TRBD2 matches 10 bases. CDR3 size: 18 residues. V lost 2 bases to trimming and J lost 2 bases; unmatched junction nucleotides: 12. Germline V gene data show CDR1 as MGHRA and CDR2 as YSYEKL. The CDR3 protein is CASSQRILGLAGAYEQYF. The CDR3 nucleotides are TGCGCCAGCAGCCAACGAATCCTTGGGCTAGCGGGGGCCTACGAGCAGTACTTC.

V is TRBV5-1 and J is TRBJ2-7, with D possibly TRBD1 on 6 matching bases. This CDR3 has 14 amino acids. Germline V gene lookup returns CDR1 SGHRS and CDR2 YFSETQ. V gave up 4 bases and J gave up 0 bases, with 11 bases separating them. The CDR3 bases are TGCGCCAGCAGCGCCGGGGACACCTCCTACGAGCAGTACTTC. It yields the protein CASSAGDTSYEQYF.

Here the CDR3 DNA reads TGTGCCAGCAGAGAGGTGGGTTTACCCCAAGAGACCCAGTACTTC. Translated: CASREVGLPQETQYF. This chain links TRBV7-9 with TRBJ2-5; no definite D call. This CDR3 region has 15 residues. V lost 6 bases to trimming and J lost 1 base, with 15 bases between them. Germline V gene data show CDR1 as SEHNR and CDR2 as FQNEAQ (reference sequence).

This chain connects TRBV7-6 to TRBJ2-1; TRBD2 matches 10 bases. J lost 7 bases, V lost 0 bases, and 6 bases had no gene match. The CDR3 sequence is 16 residues long. CDR1 is SGHVS and CDR2 is FNYEAQ in the germline V gene. DNA for the CDR3: TGTGCCAGCAGCTTAGCGGTAGCGGGAGGTGTAAATGAGCAGTTCTTC. Protein product: CASSLAVAGGVNEQFF.

The gene calls are TRBV5-1 and TRBJ1-3; D is possibly TRBD1 (5 bases). The germline gives CDR1 SGHRS, CDR2 YFSETQ. Trimming removed 0 bases at V and 3 bases at J, with 13 bases between. The CDR3 loop spans 16 amino acids. The CDR3 loop is CASSLAGPGHGNTIYF. The CDR3, as DNA: TGCGCCAGCAGCTTGGCCGGGCCAGGGCATGGAAACACCATATATTTT.